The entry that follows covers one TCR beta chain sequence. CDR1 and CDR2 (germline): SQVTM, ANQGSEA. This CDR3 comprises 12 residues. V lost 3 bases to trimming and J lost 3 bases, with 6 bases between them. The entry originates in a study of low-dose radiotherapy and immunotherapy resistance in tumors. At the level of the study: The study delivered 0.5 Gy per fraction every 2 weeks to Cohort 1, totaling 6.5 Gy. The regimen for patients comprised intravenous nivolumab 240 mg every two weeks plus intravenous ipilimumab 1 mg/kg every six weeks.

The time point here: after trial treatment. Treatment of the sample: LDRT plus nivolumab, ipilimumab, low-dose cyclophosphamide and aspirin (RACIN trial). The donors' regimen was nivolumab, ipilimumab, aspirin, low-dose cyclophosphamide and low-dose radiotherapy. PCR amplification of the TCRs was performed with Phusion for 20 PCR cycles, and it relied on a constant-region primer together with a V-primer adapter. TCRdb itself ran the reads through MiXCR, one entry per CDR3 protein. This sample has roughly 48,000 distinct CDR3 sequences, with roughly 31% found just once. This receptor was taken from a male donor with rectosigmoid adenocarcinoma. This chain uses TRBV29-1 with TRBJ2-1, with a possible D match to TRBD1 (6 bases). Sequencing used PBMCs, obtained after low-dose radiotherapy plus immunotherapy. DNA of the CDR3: TGCAGCGTTGAGGACAGCTACAATGAGCAGTTCTTC. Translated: CSVEDSYNEQFF.